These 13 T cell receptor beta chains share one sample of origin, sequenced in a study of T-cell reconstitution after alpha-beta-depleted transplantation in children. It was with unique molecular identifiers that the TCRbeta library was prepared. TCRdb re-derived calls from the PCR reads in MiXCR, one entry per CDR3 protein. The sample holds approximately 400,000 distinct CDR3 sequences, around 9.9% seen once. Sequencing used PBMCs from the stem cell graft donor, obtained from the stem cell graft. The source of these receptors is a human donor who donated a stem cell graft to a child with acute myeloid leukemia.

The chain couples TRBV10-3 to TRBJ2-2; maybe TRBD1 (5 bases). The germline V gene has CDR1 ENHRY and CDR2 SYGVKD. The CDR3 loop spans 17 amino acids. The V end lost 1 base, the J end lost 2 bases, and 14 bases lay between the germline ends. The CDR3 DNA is TGTGCCATCAGTGAGTTAGGTTTTGGGGCAAACACCGGGGAGCTGTTTTTT. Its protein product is CAISELGFGANTGELFF.

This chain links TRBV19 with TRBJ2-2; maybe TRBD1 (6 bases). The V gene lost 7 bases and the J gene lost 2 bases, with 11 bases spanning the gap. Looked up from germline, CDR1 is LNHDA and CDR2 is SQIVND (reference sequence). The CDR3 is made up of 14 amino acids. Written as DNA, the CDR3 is TGTGCCAGTATAGGACAGCTTAACACCGGGGAGCTGTTTTTT. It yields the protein CASIGQLNTGELFF. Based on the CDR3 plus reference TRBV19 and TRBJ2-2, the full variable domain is DGGITQSPKYLFRKEGQNVTLSCEQNLNHDAMYWYRQDPGQGLRLIYYSQIVNDFQKGDIAEGYSVSREKKESFPLTVTSAQKNPTAFYLCASIGQLNTGELFFGEGSRLTVL.

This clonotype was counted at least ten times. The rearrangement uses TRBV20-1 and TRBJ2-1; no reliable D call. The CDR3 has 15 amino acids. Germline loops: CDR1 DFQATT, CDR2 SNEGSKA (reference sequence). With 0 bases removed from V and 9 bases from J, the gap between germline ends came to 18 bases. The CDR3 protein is CSARELGPTGGEQFF. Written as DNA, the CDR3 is TGCAGTGCTAGAGAACTCGGACCGACGGGCGGTGAGCAGTTCTTC.

The CDR3 DNA is TGTGCCAGCAGTTATCGACAGGCGACAACTAATGAAAAACTGTTTTTT. Translated, it gives CASSYRQATTNEKLFF. The chain joins TRBV6-5 to TRBJ1-4; a possible D gene is TRBD1 (6 bases). This CDR3 spans 16 amino acids. V gave up 3 bases and J gave up 0 bases, with 11 bases separating them. Germline CDR1 MNHEY, CDR2 SVGAGI.

CDR3 amino acids: CASSGTGGPGANVLTF. In DNA form, the CDR3 reads TGTGCCAGCAGTGGAACAGGGGGCCCTGGGGCCAACGTCCTGACTTTC. The rearrangement uses TRBV25-1 and TRBJ2-6; the match to TRBD1 covers 9 bases. Trimming cost V 4 bases and J 2 bases; bases outside gene matches: 3. This CDR3 comprises 16 residues. The germline V gene encodes CDR1 MGHDK and CDR2 SYGVNS. Full variable domain (outside the CDR3, taken from reference TRBV25-1 and TRBJ2-6): EADIYQTPRYLVIGTGKKITLECSQTMGHDKMYWYQQDPGMELHLIHYSYGVNSTEKGDLSSESTVSRIRTEHFPLTLESARPSHTSQYLCASSGTGGPGANVLTFGAGSRLTVL.

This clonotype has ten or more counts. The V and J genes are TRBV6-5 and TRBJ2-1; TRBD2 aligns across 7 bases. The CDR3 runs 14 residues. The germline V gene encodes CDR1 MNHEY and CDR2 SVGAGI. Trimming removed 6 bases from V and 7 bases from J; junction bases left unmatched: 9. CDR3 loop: CASSHPGLWNEQFF. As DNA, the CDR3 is TGTGCCAGCAGCCACCCGGGACTATGGAATGAGCAGTTCTTC.

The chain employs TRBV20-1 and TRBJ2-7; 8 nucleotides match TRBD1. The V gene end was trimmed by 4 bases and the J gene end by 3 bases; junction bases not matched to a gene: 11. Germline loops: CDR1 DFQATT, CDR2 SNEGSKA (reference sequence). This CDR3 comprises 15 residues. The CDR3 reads CSAKGQAAAGYEQYF. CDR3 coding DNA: TGCAGTGCTAAGGGACAGGCGGCGGCAGGCTACGAGCAGTACTTC.

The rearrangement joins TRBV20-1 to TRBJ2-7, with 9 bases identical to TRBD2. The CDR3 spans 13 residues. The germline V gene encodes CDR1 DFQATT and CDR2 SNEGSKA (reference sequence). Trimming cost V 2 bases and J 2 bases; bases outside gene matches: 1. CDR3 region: CSARLAGTYEQYF. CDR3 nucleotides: TGCAGTGCTAGACTAGCGGGGACCTACGAGCAGTACTTC.

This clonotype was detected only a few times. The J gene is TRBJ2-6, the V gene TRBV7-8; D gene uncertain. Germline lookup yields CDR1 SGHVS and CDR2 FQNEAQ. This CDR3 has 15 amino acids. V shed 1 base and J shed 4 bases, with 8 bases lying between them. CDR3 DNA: TGTGCCAGCAGCTTAGACGTGGGGGGGGCCAACGTCCTGACTTTC. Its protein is CASSLDVGGANVLTF.

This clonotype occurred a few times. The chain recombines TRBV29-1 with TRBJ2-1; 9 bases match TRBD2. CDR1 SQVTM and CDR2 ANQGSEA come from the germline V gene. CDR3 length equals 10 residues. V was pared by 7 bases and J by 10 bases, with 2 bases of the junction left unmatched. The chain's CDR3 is CSAGLAEQFF. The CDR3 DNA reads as TGCAGCGCTGGACTAGCGGAGCAGTTCTTC.

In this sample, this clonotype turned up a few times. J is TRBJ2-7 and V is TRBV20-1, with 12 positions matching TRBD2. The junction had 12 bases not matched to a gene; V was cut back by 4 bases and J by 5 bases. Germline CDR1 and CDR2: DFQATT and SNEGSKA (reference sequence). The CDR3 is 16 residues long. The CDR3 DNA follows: TGCAGTGCTACCCCTAGCGGGAGGGCCCTGATCCACGAGCAGTACTTC. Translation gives CSATPSGRALIHEQYF.

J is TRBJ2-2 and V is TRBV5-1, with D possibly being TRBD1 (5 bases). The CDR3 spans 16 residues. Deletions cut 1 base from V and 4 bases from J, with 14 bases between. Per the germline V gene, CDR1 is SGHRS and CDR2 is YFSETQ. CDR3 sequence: CASSLPGLSLTGELFF. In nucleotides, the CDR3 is TGCGCCAGCAGCTTGCCAGGGCTATCACTCACCGGGGAGCTGTTTTTT.

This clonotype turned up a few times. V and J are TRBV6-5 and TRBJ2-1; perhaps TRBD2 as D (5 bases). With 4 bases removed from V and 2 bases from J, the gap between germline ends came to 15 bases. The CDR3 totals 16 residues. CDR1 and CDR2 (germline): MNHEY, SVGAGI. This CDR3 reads CASSSLGRAPYNEQFF. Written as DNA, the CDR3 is TGTGCCAGCAGTTCTTTGGGGAGAGCCCCCTACAATGAGCAGTTCTTC.